This T cell receptor beta chain was documented in a study of T cell responses to AZD1222 COVID-19 vaccine. Study at large: Investigators merged groups given second doses at roughly 4 or roughly 12 weeks. Findings of the study overall: Mostly white British, mostly female donors; authors suggested clonal diversity may be underestimated.

Sequencing used immunoSEQ multiplex PCR; TCRdb keeps in-frame clones, though not all of them. The sample consists of tens of thousands of clones, around 80% of them appearing once. In the case of this clone: Its target is unknown. The DNA is omitted, as the CDR3 cannot be located on it reliably, and the CDR3 follows TCRdb's listing.

Germline V gives CDR1 MNHEY, CDR2 SVGAGI. Termini included, the CDR3 measures 14 amino acids. The TCR was taken from an adult in good health. The chain recombines TRBV6-5 with TRBJ2-5. The sample here was peripheral blood, taken on day 0 of AZD1222 vaccination. The CDR3 here is CASSTSHGDETQYF.